This T cell receptor (beta chain) is drawn from a study of cytomegalovirus exposure and HLA in healthy donors. As for the study in general: An earlier analysis found around 120 million unique TCR beta sequences from approximately 170 million T cells.

The PCR employed 60 Vbeta primers together with 13 Jbeta primers. Method: immunoSEQ multiplex PCR; TCRdb's copy keeps in-frame clones and lacks some. Of some 120,000 clones listed, 81% are singletons. The CDR3 is 15 amino acids. V was pared by 4 bases and J by 0 bases, with 10 bases between. The germline gives CDR1 MDHEN, CDR2 SYDVKM. These donors counted as nominally healthy when sampled, but unrecorded immune exposures were likely. This sequence joins TRBV28 and TRBJ1-5; D unresolved. Material: PBMCs. This sequence was found in a woman between 25 and 40 years old in good health and CMV-seronegative. The DNA for the CDR3 is TGTGCCAGCAGTTCTACACAGAATAGCAATCAGCCCCAGCATTTT. Amino acids: CASSSTQNSNQPQHF.